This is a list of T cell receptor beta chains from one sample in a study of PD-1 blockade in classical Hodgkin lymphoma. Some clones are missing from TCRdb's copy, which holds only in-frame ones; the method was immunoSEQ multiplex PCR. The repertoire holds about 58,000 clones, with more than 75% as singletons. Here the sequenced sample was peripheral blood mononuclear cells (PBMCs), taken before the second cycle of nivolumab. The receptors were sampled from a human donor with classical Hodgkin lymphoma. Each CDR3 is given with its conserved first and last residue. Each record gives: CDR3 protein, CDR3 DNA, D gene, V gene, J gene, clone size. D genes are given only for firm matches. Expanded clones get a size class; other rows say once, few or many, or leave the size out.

CASSRVLPEQYF,TGTGCCAGCAGCCGAGTTTTACCCGAGCAGTACTTC,.,TRBV7-9,TRBJ2-7,once
CASSGQGLSHGYTF,TGCGCCAGCAGCGGGCAGGGCCTTAGCCATGGCTACACCTTC,.,TRBV5-1,TRBJ1-2,.
CASSPRQGWEQYF,TGTGCCAGCAGCCCCCGACAGGGGTGGGAGCAGTACTTC,TRBD1,TRBV28,TRBJ2-7,.
CASSTTSGGLFEQYF,TGCGCCAGCAGCACCACTAGCGGGGGTCTCTTTGAGCAGTACTTC,TRBD2,TRBV5-1,TRBJ2-7,.
CAWSVRGGGAGGGYTF,TGTGCCTGGAGTGTACGGGGAGGGGGCGCCGGGGGCGGCTACACCTTC,TRBD1,TRBV30,TRBJ1-2,.
CASSGGDRGVLEQYF,TGTGCCAGCAGTGGTGGTGACCGGGGGGTACTCGAGCAGTACTTC,TRBD2,TRBV5-4,TRBJ2-7,.
CASSPLQGNYTF,TGTGCCAGCAGCCCCTTACAGGGCAATTACACCTTC,.,TRBV5-4,TRBJ1-2,.
CASSAGQTSAGELFF,TGTGCCAGCAGCGCGGGACAGACCTCGGCCGGGGAGCTGTTTTTT,.,TRBV7-9,TRBJ2-2,.
CASSYSSSGGYEQYF,TGTGCCAGCAGTTACTCTTCTAGCGGGGGTTACGAGCAGTACTTC,TRBD2,TRBV6-6,TRBJ2-7,.
CASSPSRGRGGNTIYF,TGTGCCAGCAGCCCTTCCAGGGGTAGGGGCGGAAACACCATATATTTT,.,TRBV5-6,TRBJ1-3,.
CASSYIQGYTF,TGTGCCAGCAGTTACATACAAGGCTACACCTTC,.,TRBV28,TRBJ1-2,.
CASSQTGTGAINEQFF,TGCGCCAGCAGCCAGACCGGGACAGGGGCGATCAATGAGCAGTTCTTC,TRBD1,TRBV5-1,TRBJ2-1,.
CASSSQAGGDTEAFF,TGTGCCAGCAGCTCACAAGCGGGGGGGGACACTGAAGCTTTCTTT,.,TRBV7-8,TRBJ1-1,once
CASSEEKGGGETQYF,TGTGCCAGCAGTGAAGAGAAGGGAGGGGGTGAGACCCAGTACTTC,.,TRBV2,TRBJ2-5,once
CASSLLLRGIYETQYF,TGTGCCAGCAGTTTACTTTTAAGGGGAATTTACGAGACCCAGTACTTC,.,TRBV28,TRBJ2-5,.
CASSSQGAGEQYF,TGCGCCAGCAGCTCACAGGGGGCTGGCGAGCAGTACTTC,TRBD1,TRBV5-1,TRBJ2-7,once
CASSPTSTDTQYF,TGCGCCAGCAGCCCGACGAGCACAGATACGCAGTATTTT,.,TRBV5-1,TRBJ2-3,.
CSVEDTEGYTF,TGCAGCGTTGAAGACACAGAGGGCTACACCTTC,.,TRBV29-1,TRBJ1-2,.
CASSTLGGLEAFF,TGCGCCAGCAGCACCTTAGGGGGACTCGAAGCTTTCTTT,.,TRBV5-1,TRBJ1-1,.
CASSIQGNTEAFF,TGTGCCAGCAGCATACAGGGTAACACTGAAGCTTTCTTT,.,TRBV7-8,TRBJ1-1,.
CARSGDRANEQYF,TGTGCCAGAAGCGGGGACAGGGCCAACGAGCAGTACTTC,.,TRBV7-5,TRBJ2-7,.
CASSIGLTGAEAFF,TGTGCCAGTAGTATAGGTTTGACAGGGGCTGAAGCTTTCTTT,TRBD1,TRBV19,TRBJ1-1,.
CASSVGVRATKGSPLHF,TGTGCCAGCAGCGTAGGCGTCCGAGCTACTAAGGGTTCACCCCTCCACTTT,.,TRBV9,TRBJ1-6,.
CASSSPSGGETQYF,TGCGCCAGCAGCTCACCGTCTGGGGGAGAGACCCAGTACTTC,.,TRBV5-1,TRBJ2-5,.
CASSVGLAGQGSHGYTF,TGTGCCAGCAGCGTCGGCTTGGCGGGGCAGGGAAGCCATGGCTACACCTTC,.,TRBV9,TRBJ1-2,.
CASSLGVNEQFF,TGTGCCAGCAGTCTAGGGGTAAATGAGCAGTTCTTC,.,TRBV28,TRBJ2-1,.
CASSLTGTTGGSETQYF,TGCGCCAGCAGCCTCACGGGTACGACAGGGGGCTCGGAGACCCAGTACTTC,TRBD1,TRBV5-1,TRBJ2-5,.
CASSSLSSGANVLTF,TGTGCCAGCAGCTCCCTTTCCTCTGGGGCCAACGTCCTGACTTTC,.,TRBV5-4,TRBJ2-6,.
CASSLERDTQYF,TGCGCCAGCAGCTTGGAGCGGGATACGCAGTATTTT,.,TRBV5-1,TRBJ2-3,.
CASRNRDRGLREQYF,TGTGCCAGCAGAAACCGGGACAGGGGGCTTCGGGAGCAGTACTTC,TRBD1,TRBV6-6,TRBJ2-7,.
CASSWRQTGELFF,TGTGCCAGCAGCTGGAGACAGACCGGGGAGCTGTTTTTT,.,TRBV11-2,TRBJ2-2,.
CASSLPGTLYGYTF,TGCGCCAGCAGCCTCCCCGGGACGCTCTATGGCTACACCTTC,.,TRBV4-1,TRBJ1-2,.
CASSLLGQQPQHF,TGTGCCAGCAGCTTATTGGGGCAACAGCCCCAGCATTTT,.,TRBV7-8,TRBJ1-5,.
CASSEFRGTSTDTQYF,TGCGCCAGCAGTGAGTTTAGGGGGACGAGCACAGATACGCAGTATTTT,.,TRBV10-1,TRBJ2-3,.
CASSAMDRALYF,TGTGCCAGCAGCGCAATGGACAGGGCGCTGTACTTC,TRBD1,TRBV7-9,TRBJ2-7,few